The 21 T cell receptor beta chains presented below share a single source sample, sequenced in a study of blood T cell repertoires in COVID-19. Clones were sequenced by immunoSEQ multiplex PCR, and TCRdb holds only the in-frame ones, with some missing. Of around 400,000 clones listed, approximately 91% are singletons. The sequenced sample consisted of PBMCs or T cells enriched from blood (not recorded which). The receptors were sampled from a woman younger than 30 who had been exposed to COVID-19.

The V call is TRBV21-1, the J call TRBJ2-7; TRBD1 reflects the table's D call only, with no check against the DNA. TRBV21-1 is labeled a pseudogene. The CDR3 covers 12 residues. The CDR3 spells CASSKGQGEQYF. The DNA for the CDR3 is TGTGCCAGCAGCAAAGGACAGGGCGAGCAGTACTTC.

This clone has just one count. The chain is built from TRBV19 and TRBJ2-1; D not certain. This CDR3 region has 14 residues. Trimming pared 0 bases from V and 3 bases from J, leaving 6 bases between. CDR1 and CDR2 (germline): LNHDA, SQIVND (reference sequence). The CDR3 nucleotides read TGTGCCAGTAGTATAGAGGGCCACTACAATGAGCAGTTCTTC. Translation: CASSIEGHYNEQFF.

The CDR3 DNA sequence: TGTGCCAGCAGCTTGGGGACTAGCGCCCCGCGGGAGCAGTACTTC. Protein product: CASSLGTSAPREQYF. The gene calls are TRBV7-6 and TRBJ2-7, with TRBD2 identical over 10 bases. Germline V gene data show CDR1 as SGHVS and CDR2 as FNYEAQ. The V and J ends lost 3 bases and 7 bases, in that order; junction bases with no gene match: 9. CDR3 length equals 15 residues.

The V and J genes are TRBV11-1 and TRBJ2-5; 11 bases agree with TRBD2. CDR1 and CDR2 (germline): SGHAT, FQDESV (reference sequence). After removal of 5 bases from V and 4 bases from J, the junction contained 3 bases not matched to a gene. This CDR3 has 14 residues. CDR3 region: CASSLGLAGETQYF. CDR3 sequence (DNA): TGTGCCAGCAGCCTAGGACTAGCGGGAGAGACCCAGTACTTC.

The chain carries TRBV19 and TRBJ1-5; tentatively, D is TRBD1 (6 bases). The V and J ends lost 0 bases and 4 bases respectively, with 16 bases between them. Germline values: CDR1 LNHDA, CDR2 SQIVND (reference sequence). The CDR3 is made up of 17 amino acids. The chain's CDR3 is CASSIDRQAGANQPQHF. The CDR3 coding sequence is TGTGCCAGTAGTATAGATCGGCAGGCAGGGGCAAATCAGCCCCAGCATTTT.

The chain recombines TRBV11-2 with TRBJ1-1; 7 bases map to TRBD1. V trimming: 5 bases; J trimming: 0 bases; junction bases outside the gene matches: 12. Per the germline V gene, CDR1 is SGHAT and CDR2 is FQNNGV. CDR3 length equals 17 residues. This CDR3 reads CASSDLLGQFMNTEAFF. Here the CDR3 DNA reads TGTGCCAGCAGCGATCTTCTGGGACAGTTTATGAACACTGAAGCTTTCTTT. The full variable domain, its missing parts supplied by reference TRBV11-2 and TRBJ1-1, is EAGVAQSPRYKIIEKRQSVAFWCNPISGHATLYWYQQILGQGPKLLIQFQNNGVVDDSQLPKDRFSAERLKGVDSTLKIQPAKLEDSAVYLCASSDLLGQFMNTEAFFGQGTRLTVV.

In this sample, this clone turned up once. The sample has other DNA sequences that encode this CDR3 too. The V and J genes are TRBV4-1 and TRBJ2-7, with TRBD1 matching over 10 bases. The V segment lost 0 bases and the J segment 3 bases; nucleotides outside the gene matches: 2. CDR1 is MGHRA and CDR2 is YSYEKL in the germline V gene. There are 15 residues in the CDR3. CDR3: CASSQERDRGYEQYF. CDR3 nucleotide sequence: TGCGCCAGCAGCCAAGAGAGGGACAGGGGCTACGAGCAGTACTTC.

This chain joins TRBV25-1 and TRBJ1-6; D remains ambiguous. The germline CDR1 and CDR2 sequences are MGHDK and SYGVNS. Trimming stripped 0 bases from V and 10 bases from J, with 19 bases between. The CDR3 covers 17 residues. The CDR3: CASSEYRDLRGGSPLHF. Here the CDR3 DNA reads TGTGCCAGCAGTGAATATAGGGATCTTCGGGGAGGCTCACCCCTCCACTTT.

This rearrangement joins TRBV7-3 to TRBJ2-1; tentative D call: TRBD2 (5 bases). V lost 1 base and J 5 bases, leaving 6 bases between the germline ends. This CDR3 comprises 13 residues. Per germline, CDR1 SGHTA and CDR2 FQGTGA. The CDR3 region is CASSLKGDNEQFF. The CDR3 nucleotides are TGTGCCAGCAGCTTAAAGGGAGACAATGAGCAGTTCTTC.

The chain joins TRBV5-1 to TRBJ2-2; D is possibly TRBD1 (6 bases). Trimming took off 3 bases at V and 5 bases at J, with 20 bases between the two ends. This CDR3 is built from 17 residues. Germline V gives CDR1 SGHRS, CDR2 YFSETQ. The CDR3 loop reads CASSSTTIQGVTGELFF. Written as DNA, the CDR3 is TGCGCCAGCAGCTCGACAACAATACAGGGAGTGACCGGGGAGCTGTTTTTT.

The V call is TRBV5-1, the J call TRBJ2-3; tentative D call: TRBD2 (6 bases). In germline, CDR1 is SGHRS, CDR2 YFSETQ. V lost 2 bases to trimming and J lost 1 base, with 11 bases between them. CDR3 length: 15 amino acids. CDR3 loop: CASSFIPGGTDTQYF. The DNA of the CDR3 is TGCGCCAGCAGCTTTATCCCGGGGGGCACAGATACGCAGTATTTT.

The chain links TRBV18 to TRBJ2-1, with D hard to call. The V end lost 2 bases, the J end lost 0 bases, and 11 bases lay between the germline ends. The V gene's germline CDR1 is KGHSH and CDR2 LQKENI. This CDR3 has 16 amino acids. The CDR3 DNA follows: TGTGCCAGCTCACCATTTAACTCAAGCTCCTACAATGAGCAGTTCTTC. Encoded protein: CASSPFNSSSYNEQFF.

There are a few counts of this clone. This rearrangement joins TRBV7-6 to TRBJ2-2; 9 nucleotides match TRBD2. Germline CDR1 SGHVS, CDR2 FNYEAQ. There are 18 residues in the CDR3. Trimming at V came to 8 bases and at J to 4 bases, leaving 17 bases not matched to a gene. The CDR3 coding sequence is TGTGCCAGCGTGGGGGATGATTTAGCGGGGGCCCTCACCGGGGAGCTGTTTTTT. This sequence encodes CASVGDDLAGALTGELFF.

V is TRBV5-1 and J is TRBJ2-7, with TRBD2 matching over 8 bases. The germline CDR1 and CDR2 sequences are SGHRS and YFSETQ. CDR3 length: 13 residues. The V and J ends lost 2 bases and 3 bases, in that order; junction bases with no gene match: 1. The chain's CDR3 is CASSFRGGYEQYF. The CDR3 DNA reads TGCGCCAGCAGCTTCCGGGGGGGCTACGAGCAGTACTTC.

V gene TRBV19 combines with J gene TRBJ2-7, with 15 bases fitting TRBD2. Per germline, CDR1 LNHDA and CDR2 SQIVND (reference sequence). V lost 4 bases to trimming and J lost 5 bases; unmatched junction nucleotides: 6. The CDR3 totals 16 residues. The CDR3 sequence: CASSREGLAGGDEQYF. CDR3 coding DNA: TGTGCCAGTAGTAGGGAGGGACTAGCGGGAGGAGACGAGCAGTACTTC.

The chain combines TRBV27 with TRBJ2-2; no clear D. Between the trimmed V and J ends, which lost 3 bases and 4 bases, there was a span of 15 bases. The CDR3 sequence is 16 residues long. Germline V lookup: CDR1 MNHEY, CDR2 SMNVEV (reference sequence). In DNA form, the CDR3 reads TGTGCCAGCAGTTTTACGCCCGCCCCAGGCACCGGGGAGCTGTTTTTT. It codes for CASSFTPAPGTGELFF.

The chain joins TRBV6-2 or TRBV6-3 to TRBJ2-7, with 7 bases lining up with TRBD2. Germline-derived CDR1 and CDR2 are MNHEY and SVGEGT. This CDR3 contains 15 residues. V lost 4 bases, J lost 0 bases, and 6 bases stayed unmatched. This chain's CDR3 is CASSSSGWSSYEQYF. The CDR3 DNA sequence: TGTGCCAGCAGTTCTAGCGGTTGGAGCTCCTACGAGCAGTACTTC.

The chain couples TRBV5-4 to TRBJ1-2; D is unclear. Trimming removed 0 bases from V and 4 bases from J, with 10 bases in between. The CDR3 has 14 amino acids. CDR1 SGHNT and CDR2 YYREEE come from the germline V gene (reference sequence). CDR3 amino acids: CASSLAAASYGYTF. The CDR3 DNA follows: TGTGCCAGCAGCTTGGCCGCGGCTTCCTATGGCTACACCTTC.

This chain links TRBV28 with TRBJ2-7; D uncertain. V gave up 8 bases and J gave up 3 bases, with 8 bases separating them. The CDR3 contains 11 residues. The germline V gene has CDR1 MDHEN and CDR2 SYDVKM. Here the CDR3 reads CASRYHYEQYF. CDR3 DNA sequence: TGTGCCAGCCGCTACCACTACGAGCAGTACTTC.

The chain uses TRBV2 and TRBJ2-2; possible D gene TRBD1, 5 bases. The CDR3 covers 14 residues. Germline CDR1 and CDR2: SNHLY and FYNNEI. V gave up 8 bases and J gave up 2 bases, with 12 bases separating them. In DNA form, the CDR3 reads TGTGCCAGCCACACAGACAGTAACACCGGGGAGCTGTTTTTT. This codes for CASHTDSNTGELFF.

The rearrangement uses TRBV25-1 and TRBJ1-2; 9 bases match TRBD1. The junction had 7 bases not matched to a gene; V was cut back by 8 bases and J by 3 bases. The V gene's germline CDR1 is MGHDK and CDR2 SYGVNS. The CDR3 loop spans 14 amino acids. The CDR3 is CASGGQGPHYGYTF. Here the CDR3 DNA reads TGTGCCAGCGGGGGACAGGGCCCCCACTATGGCTACACCTTC.